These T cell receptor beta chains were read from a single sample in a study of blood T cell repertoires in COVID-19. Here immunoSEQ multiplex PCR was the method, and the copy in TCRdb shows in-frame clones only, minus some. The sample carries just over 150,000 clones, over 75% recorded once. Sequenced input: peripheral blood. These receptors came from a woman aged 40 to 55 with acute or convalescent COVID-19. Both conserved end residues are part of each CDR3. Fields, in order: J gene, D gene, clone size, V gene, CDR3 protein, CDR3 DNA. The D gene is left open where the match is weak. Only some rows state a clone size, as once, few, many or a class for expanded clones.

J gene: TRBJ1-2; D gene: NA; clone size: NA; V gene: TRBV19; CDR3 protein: CASSAAALNYGYTF; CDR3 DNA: TGTGCCAGTAGTGCGGCGGCACTTAACTATGGCTACACCTTC
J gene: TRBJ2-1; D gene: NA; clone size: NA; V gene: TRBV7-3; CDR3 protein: CASSLKASAGLGVYHEQFF; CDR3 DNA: TGTGCCAGCAGCTTAAAGGCTAGTGCTGGGTTAGGGGTATATCATGAGCAGTTCTTC
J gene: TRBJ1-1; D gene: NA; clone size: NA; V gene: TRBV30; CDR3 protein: CAWSPGVAKAFF; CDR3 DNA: TGTGCCTGGAGTCCAGGGGTGGCCAAAGCTTTCTTT
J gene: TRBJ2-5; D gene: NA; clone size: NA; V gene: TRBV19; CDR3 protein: CASSIGGLETQYF; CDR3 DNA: TGTGCCAGTAGTATTGGAGGGTTAGAGACCCAGTACTTC
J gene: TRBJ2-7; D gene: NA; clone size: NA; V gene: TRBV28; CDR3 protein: CASQTGLGEQYF; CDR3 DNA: TGTGCCAGCCAAACAGGGCTCGGCGAGCAGTACTTC
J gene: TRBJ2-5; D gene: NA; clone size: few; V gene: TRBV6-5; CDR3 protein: CATRTGGLGTQYF; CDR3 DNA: TGTGCCACACGGACGGGCGGGTTAGGGACCCAGTACTTC
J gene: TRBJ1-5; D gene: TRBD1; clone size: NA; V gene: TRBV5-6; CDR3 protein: CASSSRDRVSNQPQHF; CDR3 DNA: TGTGCCAGCAGCTCACGGGACAGGGTTAGCAATCAGCCCCAGCATTTT
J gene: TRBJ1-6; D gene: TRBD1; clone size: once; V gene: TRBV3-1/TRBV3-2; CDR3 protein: CASSRRGGFNSPLHF; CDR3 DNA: TGTGCCAGCAGCCGAAGAGGGGGCTTTAATTCACCCCTCCACTTT
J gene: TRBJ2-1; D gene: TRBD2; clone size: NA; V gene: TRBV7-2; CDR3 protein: CASLAEPNNEQFF; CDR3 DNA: TGTGCCAGCCTAGCGGAACCAAACAATGAGCAGTTCTTC
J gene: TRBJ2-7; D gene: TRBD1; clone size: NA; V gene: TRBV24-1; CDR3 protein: CATSDTDQGAYEQYF; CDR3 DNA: TGTGCCACCAGTGATACAGACCAGGGGGCCTACGAGCAGTACTTC
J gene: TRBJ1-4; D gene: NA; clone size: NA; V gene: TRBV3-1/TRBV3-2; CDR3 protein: CASSLGSENEKLFF; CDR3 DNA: TGTGCCAGCAGCCTCGGCAGCGAGAATGAAAAACTGTTTTTT
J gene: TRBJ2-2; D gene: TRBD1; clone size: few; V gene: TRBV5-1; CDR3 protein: CASSFQGANTGELFF; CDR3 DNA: TGCGCCAGCAGCTTTCAGGGGGCAAACACCGGGGAGCTGTTTTTT
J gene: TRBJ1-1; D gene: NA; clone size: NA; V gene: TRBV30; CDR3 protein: CASSTGNTEAFF; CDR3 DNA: TGTGCCAGTTCGACAGGGAACACTGAAGCTTTCTTT
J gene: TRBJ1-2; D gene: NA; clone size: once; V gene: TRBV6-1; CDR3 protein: CASSGQGNYGYTF; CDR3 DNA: TGTGCCAGCAGCGGTCAGGGTAACTATGGCTACACCTTC
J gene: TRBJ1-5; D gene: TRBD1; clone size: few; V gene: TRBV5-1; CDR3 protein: CASSTGGINQPQHF; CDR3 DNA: TGCGCCAGCAGCACAGGGGGCATCAATCAGCCCCAGCATTTT
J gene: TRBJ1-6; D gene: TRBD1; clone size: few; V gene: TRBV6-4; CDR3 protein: CASSGTGNSPLHF; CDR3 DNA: TGTGCCAGCAGCGGGACAGGCAATTCACCCCTCCACTTT